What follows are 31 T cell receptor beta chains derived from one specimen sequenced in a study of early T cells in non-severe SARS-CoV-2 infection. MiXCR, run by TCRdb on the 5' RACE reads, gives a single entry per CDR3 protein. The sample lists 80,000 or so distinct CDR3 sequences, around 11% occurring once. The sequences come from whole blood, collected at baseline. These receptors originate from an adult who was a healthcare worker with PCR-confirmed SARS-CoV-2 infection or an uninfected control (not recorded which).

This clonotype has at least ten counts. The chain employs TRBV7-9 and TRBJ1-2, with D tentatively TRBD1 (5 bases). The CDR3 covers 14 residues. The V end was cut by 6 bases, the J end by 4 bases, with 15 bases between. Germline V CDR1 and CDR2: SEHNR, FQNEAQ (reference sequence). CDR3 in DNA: TGTGCCAGCAGTTATCCGGGACCTAGCTATGGCTACACCTTC. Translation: CASSYPGPSYGYTF.

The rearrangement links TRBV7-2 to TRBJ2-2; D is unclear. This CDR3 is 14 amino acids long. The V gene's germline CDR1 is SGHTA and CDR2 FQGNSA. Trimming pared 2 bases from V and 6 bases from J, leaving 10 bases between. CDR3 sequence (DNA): TGTGCCAGCAGCTTAAGTAGGCAGCCCGGGGAGCTGTTTTTT. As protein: CASSLSRQPGELFF.

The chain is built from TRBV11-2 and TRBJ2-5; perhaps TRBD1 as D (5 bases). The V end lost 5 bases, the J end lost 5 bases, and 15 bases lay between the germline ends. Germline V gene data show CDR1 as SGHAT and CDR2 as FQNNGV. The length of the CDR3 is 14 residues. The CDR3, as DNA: TGTGCCAGCAGCCCGAATGGGGCTGGGGAGACCCAGTACTTC. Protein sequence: CASSPNGAGETQYF.

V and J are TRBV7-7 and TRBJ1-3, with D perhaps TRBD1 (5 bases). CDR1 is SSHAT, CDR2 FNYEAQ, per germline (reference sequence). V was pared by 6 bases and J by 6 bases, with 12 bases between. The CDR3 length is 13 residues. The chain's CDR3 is CASSRGDENTIYF. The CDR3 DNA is TGTGCCAGCAGTCGGGGGGATGAAAACACCATATATTTT.

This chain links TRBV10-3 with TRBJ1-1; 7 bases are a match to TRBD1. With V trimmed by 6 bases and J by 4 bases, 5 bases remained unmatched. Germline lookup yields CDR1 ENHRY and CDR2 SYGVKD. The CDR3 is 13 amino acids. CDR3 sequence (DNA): TGTGCCATCAGCGAACAGGGGTCCACTGAAGCTTTCTTT. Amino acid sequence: CAISEQGSTEAFF.

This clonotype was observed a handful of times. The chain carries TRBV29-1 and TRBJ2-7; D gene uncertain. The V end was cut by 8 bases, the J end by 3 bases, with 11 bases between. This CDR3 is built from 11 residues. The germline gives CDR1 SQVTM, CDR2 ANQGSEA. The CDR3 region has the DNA TGCAGCCGCCACTCTCTCTACGAGCAGTACTTC. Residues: CSRHSLYEQYF.

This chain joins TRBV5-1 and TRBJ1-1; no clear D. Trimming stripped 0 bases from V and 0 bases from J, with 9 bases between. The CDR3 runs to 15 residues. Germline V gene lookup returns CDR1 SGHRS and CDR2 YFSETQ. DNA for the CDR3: TGCGCCAGCAGCTTGGGTAGGGCGATGAACACTGAAGCTTTCTTT. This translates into CASSLGRAMNTEAFF.

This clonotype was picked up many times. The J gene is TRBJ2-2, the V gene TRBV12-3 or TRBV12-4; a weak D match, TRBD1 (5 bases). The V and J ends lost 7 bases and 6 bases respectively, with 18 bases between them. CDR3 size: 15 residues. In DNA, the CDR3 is TGTGCCAGCACCTTCTACCGCCAAGGGGCCGGGGAGCTGTTTTTT. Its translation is CASTFYRQGAGELFF.

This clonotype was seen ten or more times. The DNA for the CDR3 is TGTGCCAGCAGTTTATACAGACCCAATGAGCAGTTCTTC. Protein product: CASSLYRPNEQFF. The chain uses TRBV27 and TRBJ2-1; D unclear. The V end lost 1 base, the J end lost 6 bases, and 7 bases lay between the germline ends. Per germline, CDR1 MNHEY and CDR2 SMNVEV (reference sequence). This CDR3 has 13 amino acids.

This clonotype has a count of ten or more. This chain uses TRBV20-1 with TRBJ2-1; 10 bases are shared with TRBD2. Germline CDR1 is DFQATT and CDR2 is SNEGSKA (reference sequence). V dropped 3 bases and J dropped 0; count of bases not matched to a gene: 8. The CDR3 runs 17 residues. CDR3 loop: CSASPSGGPSSYNEQFF. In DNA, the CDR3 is TGCAGTGCTAGCCCTAGCGGGGGCCCAAGCTCCTACAATGAGCAGTTCTTC.

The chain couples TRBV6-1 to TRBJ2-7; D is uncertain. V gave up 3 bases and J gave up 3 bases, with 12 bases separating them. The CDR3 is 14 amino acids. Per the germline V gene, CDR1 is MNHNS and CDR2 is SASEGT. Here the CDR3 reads CASSEGRYGYEQYF. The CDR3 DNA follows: TGTGCCAGCAGTGAGGGCAGGTACGGCTACGAGCAGTACTTC.

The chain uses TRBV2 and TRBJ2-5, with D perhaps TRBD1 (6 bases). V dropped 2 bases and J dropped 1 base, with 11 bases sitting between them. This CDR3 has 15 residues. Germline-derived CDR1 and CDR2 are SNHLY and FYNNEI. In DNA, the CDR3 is TGTGCCAGCAGTGAAAGGGGCAGGGGCCAAGAGACCCAGTACTTC. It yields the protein CASSERGRGQETQYF.

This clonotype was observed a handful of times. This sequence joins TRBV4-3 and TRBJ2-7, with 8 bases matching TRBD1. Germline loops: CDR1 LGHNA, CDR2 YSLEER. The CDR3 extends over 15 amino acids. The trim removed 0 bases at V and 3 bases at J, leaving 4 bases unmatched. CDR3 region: CASSQEGTGYYEQYF. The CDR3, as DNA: TGCGCCAGCAGCCAAGAAGGGACAGGTTACTACGAGCAGTACTTC.

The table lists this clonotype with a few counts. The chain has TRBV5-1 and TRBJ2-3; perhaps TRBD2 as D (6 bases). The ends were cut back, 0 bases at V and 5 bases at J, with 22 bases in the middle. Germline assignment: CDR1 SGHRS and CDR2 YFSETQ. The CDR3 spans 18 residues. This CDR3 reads CASSLEGGTFRRVDTQYF. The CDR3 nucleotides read TGCGCCAGCAGCTTGGAGGGCGGGACCTTCCGACGGGTAGATACGCAGTATTTT.

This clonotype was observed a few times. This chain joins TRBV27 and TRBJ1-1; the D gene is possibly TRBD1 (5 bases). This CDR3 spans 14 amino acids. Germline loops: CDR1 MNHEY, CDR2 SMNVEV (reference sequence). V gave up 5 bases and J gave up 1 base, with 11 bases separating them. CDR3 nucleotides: TGTGCCAGCAGTCTGGTCGGACAGAACACTGAAGCTTTCTTT. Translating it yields CASSLVGQNTEAFF.

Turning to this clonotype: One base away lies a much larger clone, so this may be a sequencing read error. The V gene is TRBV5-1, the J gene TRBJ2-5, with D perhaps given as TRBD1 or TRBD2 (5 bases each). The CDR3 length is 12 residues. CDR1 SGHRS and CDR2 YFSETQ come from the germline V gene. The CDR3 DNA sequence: TGCGCCAGCGGGACCCCACAAGAGACCCGGTACTTC. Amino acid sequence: CASGTPQETRYF. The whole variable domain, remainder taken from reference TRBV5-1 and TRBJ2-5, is KAGVTQTPRYLIKTRGQQVTLSCSPISGHRSVSWYQQTPGQGLQFLFEYFSETQRNKGNFPGRFSGRQFSNSRSEMNVSTLELGDSALYLCASGTPQETRYFGPGTRLLVL.

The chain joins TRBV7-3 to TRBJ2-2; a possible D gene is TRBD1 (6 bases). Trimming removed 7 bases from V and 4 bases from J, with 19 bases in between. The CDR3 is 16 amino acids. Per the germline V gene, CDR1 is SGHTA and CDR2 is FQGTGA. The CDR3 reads CASTEGGSPGTGELFF. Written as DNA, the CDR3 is TGTGCCAGCACCGAAGGGGGATCACCGGGCACCGGGGAGCTGTTTTTT.

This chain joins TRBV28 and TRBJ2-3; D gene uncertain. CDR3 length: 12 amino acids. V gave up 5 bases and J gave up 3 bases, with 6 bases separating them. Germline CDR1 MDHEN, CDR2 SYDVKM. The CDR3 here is CASSTRTDTQYF. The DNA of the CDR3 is TGTGCCAGCAGTACCCGAACAGATACGCAGTATTTT.

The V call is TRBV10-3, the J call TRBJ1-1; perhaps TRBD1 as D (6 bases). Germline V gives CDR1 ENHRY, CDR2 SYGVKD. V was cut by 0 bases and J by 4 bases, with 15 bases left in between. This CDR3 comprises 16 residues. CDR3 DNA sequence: TGTGCCATCAGTGAGTCACCAGGGGCCCCGGGCACTGAAGCTTTCTTT. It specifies CAISESPGAPGTEAFF.

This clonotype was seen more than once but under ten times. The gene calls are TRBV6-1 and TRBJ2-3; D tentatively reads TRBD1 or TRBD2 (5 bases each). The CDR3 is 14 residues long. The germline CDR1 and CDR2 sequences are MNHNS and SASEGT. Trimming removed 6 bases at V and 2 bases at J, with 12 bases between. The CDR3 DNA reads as TGTGCCAGCAGCCCGGGACGGACCACAGATACGCAGTATTTT. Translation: CASSPGRTTDTQYF.

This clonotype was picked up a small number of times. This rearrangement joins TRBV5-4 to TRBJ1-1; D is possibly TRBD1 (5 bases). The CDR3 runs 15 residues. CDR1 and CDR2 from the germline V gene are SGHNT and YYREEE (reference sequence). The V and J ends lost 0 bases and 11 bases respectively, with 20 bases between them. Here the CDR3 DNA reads TGTGCCAGCAGCTTGGAGGGGCAGGCTCCTGGAGGCGCTTTCTTT. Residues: CASSLEGQAPGGAFF.

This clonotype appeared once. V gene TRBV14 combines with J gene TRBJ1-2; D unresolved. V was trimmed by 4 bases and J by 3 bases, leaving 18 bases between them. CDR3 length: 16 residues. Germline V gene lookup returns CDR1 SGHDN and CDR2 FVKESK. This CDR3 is CASSPWNPREHYGYTF. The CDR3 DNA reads TGTGCCAGCAGCCCCTGGAACCCTCGGGAGCACTATGGCTACACCTTC.

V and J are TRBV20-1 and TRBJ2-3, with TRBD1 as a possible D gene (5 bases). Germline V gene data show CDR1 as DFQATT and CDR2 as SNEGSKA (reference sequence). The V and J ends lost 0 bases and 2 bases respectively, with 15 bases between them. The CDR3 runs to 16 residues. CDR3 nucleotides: TGCAGTGCTAGAGATCCCCAGACAGCCCTCACAGATACGCAGTATTTT. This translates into CSARDPQTALTDTQYF.

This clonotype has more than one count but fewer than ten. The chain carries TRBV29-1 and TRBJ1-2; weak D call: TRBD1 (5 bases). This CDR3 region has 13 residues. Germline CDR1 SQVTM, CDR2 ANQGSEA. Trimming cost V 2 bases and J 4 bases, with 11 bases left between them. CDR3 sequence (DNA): TGCAGCGTTGAATACGGTGGGGCCTATGGCTACACCTTC. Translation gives CSVEYGGAYGYTF. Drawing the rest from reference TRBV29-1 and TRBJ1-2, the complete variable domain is SAVISQKPSRDICQRGTSLTIQCQVDSQVTMMFWYRQQPGQSLTLIATANQGSEATYESGFVIDKFPISRPNLTFSTLTVSNMSPEDSSIYLCSVEYGGAYGYTFGSGTRLTVV.

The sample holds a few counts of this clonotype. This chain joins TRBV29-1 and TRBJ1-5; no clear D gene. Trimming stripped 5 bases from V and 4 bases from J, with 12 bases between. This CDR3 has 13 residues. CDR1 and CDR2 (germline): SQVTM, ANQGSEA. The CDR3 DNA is TGCAGCGTTTCCCAGGAGAGGAATCAGCCCCAGCATTTT. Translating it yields CSVSQERNQPQHF.

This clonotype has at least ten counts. Written as DNA, the CDR3 is TGTGCCAGCAGCCAGCGGACAGGGCTGGTTGGTGAAGCTTTCTTT. It is translated as CASSQRTGLVGEAFF. This rearrangement joins TRBV14 to TRBJ1-1; TRBD1 matches at 8 bases. Germline V gives CDR1 SGHDN, CDR2 FVKESK. The length of the CDR3 is 15 residues. V trimming: 3 bases; J trimming: 7 bases; junction bases outside the gene matches: 10.

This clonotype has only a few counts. The CDR3 DNA reads as TGTGCCAGCAGTCTACAGGGTCCCGCAGATACGCAGTATTTT. Translation gives CASSLQGPADTQYF. The chain employs TRBV7-8 and TRBJ2-3; possibly TRBD1 for D (6 bases). Trimming removed 6 bases from V and 4 bases from J, with 14 bases in between. Germline CDR1 is SGHVS and CDR2 is FQNEAQ. The CDR3 length is 14 residues.

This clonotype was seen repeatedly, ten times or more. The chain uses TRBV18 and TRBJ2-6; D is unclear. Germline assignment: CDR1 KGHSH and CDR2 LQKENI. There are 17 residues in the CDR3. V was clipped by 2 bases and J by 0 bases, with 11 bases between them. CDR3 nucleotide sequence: TGTGCCAGCTCACCAACCTATCCAGGCTCTGGGGCCAACGTCCTGACTTTC. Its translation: CASSPTYPGSGANVLTF.

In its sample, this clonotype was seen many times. The CDR3 protein is CASSQDFGTDSNQPQHF. CDR3 in DNA: TGTGCCAGCAGCCAAGATTTTGGGACCGATAGCAATCAGCCCCAGCATTTT. The chain has TRBV4-2 and TRBJ1-5; TRBD1 is a possible D gene (5 bases). Trimming stripped 0 bases from V and 0 bases from J, with 12 bases between. Germline V gene sequence: CDR1 LGHNA, CDR2 YNFKEQ. The CDR3 consists of 17 residues.

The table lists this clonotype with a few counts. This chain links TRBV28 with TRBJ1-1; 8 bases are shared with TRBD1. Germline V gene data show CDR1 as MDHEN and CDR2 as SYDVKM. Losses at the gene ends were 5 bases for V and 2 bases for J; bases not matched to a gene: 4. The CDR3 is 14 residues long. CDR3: CASSPGGINTEAFF. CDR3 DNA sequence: TGTGCCAGCAGTCCAGGGGGCATCAACACTGAAGCTTTCTTT.

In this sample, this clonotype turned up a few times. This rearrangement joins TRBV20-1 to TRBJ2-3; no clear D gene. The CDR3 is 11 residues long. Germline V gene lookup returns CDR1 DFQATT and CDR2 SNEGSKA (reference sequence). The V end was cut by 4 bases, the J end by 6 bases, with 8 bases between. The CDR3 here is CSAKTGDTQYF. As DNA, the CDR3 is TGCAGTGCTAAGACTGGCGATACGCAGTATTTT.